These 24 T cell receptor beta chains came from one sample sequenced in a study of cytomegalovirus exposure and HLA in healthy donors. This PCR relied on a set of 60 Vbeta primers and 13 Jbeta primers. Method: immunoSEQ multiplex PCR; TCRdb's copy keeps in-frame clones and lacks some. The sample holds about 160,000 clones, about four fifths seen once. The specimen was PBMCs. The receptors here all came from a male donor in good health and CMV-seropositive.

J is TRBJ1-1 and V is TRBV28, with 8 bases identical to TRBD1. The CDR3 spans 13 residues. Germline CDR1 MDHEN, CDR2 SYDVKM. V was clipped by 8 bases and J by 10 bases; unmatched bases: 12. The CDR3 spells CASLIDRGGIAFF. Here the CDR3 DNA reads TGTGCCAGCCTCATAGACAGGGGCGGGATAGCTTTCTTT.

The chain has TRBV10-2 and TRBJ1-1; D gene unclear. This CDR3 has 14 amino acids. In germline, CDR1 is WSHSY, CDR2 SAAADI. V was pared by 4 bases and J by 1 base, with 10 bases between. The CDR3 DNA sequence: TGCGCCAGCAGTGCTGCGGTTACGAACACTGAAGCTTTCTTT. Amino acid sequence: CASSAAVTNTEAFF.

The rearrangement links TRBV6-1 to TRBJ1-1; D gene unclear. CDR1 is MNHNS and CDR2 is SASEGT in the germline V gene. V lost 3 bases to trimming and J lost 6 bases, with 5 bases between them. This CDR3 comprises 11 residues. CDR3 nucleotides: TGTGCCAGCAGTGAGATAGCTGAAGCTTTCTTT. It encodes CASSEIAEAFF.

As DNA, the CDR3 is TGTGCCAGCAGACGGGACTACACCCCGGGCCTCTACGAGCAGTACTTC. Protein product: CASRRDYTPGLYEQYF. This chain links TRBV2 with TRBJ2-7, with 7 nucleotides matching TRBD2. The V gene's germline CDR1 is SNHLY and CDR2 FYNNEI. The CDR3 consists of 16 residues. The V segment lost 6 bases and the J segment 3 bases; nucleotides outside the gene matches: 14.

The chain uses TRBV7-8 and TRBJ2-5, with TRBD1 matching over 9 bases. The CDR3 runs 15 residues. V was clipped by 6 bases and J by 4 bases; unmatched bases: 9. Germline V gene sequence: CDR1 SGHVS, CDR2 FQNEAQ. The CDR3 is CASRADRGRGETQYF. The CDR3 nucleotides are TGTGCCAGCAGGGCGGACAGGGGAAGAGGAGAGACCCAGTACTTC.

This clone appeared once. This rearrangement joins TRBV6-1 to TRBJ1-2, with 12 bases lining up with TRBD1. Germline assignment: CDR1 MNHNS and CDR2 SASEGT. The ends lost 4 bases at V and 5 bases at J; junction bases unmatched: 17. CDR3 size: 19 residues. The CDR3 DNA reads TGTGCCAGCAGTGCCATGTTAGGGGACAGGGGGCTAGGACTATATGGCTACACCTTC. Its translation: CASSAMLGDRGLGLYGYTF.

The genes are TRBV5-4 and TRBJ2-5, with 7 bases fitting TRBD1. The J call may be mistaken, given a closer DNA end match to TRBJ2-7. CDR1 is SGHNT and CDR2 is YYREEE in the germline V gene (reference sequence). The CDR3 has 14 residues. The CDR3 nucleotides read TGTGCCAGCAGCCTACCTGGGACAGACTACGAGCAGTACTTC. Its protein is CASSLPGTDYEQYF.

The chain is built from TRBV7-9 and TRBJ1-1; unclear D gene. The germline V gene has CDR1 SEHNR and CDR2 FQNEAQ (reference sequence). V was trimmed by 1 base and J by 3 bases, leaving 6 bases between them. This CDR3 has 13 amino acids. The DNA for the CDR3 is TGTGCCAGCAGCTTAGTCCGGGACACTGAAGCTTTCTTT. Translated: CASSLVRDTEAFF.

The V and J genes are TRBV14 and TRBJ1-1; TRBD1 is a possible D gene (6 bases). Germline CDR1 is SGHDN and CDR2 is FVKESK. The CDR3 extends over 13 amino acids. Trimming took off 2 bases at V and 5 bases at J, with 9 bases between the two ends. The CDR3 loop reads CASSQQQGTEAFF. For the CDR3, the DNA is TGTGCCAGCAGCCAACAACAGGGAACTGAAGCTTTCTTT.

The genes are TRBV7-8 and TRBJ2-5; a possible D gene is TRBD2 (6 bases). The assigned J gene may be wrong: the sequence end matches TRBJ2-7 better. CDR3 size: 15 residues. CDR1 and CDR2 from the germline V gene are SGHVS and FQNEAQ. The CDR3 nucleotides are TGTGCCAGCAGCCCTCGGGCACAGGAGGGTTACGAGCAGTACTTC. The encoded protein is CASSPRAQEGYEQYF.

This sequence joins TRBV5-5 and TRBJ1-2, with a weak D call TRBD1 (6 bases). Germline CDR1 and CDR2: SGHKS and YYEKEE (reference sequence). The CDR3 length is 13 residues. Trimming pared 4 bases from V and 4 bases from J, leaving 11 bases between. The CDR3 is CASSRGQIYGYTF. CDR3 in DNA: TGTGCCAGCAGCCGCGGACAGATCTATGGCTACACCTTC.

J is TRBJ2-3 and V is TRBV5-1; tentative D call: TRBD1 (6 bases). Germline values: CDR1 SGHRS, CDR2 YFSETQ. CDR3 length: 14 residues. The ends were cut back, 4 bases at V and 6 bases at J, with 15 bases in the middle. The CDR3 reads CASSVGHPGDTQYF. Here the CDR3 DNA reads TGCGCCAGCAGCGTGGGACATCCTGGGGATACGCAGTATTTT.

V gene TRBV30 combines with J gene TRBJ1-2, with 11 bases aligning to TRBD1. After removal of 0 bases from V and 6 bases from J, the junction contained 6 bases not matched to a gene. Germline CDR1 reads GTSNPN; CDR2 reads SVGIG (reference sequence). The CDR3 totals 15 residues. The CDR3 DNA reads TGTGCCTGGAGTGTAACGGGACAGGGGGATGATGGCTACACCTTC. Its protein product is CAWSVTGQGDDGYTF.

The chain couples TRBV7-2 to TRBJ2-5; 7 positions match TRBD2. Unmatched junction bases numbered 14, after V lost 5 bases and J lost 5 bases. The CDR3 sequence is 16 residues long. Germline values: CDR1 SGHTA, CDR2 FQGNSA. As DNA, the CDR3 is TGTGCCAGCAGCCCAAACCGGAGACTAGCTGGGGAGACCCAGTACTTC. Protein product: CASSPNRRLAGETQYF.

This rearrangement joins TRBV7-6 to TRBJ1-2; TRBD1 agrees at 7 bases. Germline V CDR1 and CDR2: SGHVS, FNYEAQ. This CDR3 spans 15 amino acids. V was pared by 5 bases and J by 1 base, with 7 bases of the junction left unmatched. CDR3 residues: CASSPTGVLNYGYTF. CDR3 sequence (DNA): TGTGCCAGCAGCCCTACAGGGGTTCTTAACTATGGCTACACCTTC.

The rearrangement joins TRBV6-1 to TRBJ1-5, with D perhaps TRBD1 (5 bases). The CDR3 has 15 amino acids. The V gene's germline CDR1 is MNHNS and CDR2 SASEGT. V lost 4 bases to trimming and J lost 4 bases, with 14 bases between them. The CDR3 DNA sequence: TGTGCCAGCAGTGTAAGCAGGGCTAATAATCAGCCCCAGCATTTT. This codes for CASSVSRANNQPQHF.

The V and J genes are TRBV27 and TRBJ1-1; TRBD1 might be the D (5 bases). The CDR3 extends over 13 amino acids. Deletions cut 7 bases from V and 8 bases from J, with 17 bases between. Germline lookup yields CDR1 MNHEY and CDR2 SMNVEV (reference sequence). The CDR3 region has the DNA TGTGCCAGCAAGTTTGGGGGGAGCCGAGAAGCTTTCTTT. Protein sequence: CASKFGGSREAFF.

CDR3 in DNA: TGTGCCAGCAGTTTATCCCGGCTACGAGGAGTGGATGGGGGCTACACCTTC. It specifies CASSLSRLRGVDGGYTF. The genes are TRBV27 and TRBJ1-2; no reliable D call. CDR1 and CDR2 (germline): MNHEY, SMNVEV (reference sequence). V lost 0 bases to trimming and J lost 8 bases, with 22 bases between them. This CDR3 has 17 residues.

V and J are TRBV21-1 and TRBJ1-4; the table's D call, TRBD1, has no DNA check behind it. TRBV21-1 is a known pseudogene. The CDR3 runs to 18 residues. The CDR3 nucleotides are TGTGCCAGCAGCACCCACAGGGGTTTTTCTATAACTAATGAAAAACTGTTTTTT. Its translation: CASSTHRGFSITNEKLFF.

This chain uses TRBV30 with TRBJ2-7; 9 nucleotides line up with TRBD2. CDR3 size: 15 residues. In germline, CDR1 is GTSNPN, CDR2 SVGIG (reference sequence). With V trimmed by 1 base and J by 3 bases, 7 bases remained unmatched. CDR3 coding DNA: TGTGCCTGGAGTGCCCCGGGACTAGCTTTCTACGAGCAGTACTTC. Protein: CAWSAPGLAFYEQYF. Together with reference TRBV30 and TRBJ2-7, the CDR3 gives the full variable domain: SQTIHQWPATLVQPVGSPLSLECTVEGTSNPNLYWYRQAAGRGLQLLFYSVGIGQISSEVPQNLSASRPQDRQFILSSKKLLLSDSGFYLCAWSAPGLAFYEQYFGPGTRLTVT.

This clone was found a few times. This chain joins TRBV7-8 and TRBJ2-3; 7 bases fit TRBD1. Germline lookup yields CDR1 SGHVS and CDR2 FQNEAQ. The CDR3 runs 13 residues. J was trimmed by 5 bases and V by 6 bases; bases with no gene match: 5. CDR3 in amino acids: CASSPNRGDTQYF. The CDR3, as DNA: TGTGCCAGCAGTCCTAACAGGGGAGATACGCAGTATTTT.

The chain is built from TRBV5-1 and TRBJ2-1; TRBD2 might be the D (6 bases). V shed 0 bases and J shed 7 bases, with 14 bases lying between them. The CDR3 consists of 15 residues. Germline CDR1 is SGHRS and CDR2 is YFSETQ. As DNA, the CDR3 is TGCGCCAGCAGCTTGGGGACGGGAGAGGGGAATGAGCAGTTCTTC. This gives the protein CASSLGTGEGNEQFF.

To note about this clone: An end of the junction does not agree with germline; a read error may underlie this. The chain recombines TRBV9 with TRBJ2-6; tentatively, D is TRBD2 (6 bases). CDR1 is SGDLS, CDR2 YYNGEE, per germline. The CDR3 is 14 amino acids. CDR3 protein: CASSGGVGANGLTF. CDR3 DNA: TGTGCCAGCAGCGGGGGGGTTGGGGCCAACGGCCTGACTTTC.

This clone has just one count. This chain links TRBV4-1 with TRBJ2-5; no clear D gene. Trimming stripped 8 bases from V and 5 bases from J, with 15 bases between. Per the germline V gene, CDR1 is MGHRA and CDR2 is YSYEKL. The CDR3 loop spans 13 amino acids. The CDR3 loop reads CASARNSPETQYF. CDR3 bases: TGCGCCAGCGCTCGGAACAGCCCGGAGACCCAGTACTTC.